The 2 T cell receptor beta chains reported below all come from one sample, sequenced in a study of beta chain features in type 1 diabetes. Investigators reverse transcribed all isolated RNA, so they sequenced expressed TCRB transcripts. The assay was immunoSEQ multiplex PCR, and TCRdb's table has in-frame clones only and misses some. This sample has around 150,000 clones, with roughly 63% found just once. Whole-study results and caveats: Researchers report that Type 1 diabetes patients had moderately but significantly shorter TCRB CDR3s across all four CD4+ subsets.

These TCRs are of unknown antigen specificity. The sample consisted of naive CD4+ T cells from blood. The receptors shown here come from a man aged 30 to 45 with type 1 diabetes.

This chain uses TRBV18 with TRBJ1-2; 8 nucleotides agree with TRBD1. The CDR3 length is 14 residues. CDR1 KGHSH and CDR2 LQKENI come from the germline V gene. The V gene end was trimmed by 2 bases and the J gene end by 7 bases; junction bases not matched to a gene: 6. The CDR3 DNA is TGTGCCAGCTCACCAGAAGACAGGGGAGGTGGCTACACCTTC. Translation: CASSPEDRGGGYTF.

The gene calls are TRBV14 and TRBJ2-5; no clear D. Deletions cut 4 bases from V and 5 bases from J, with 11 bases between. The CDR3 runs 13 residues. CDR1 SGHDN and CDR2 FVKESK come from the germline V gene. CDR3 in amino acids: CASSRTARETQYF. CDR3 nucleotides: TGTGCCAGCAGCCGGACGGCCCGTGAGACCCAGTACTTC.